This TCR beta chain came from a study of CD8 T cells in Susac syndrome. RNA was extracted with the RNeasy kit, and a quantity of about 0.45 to 1 ug was reverse transcribed using random hexamers. TCRdb called the immunoSEQ multiplex PCR reads again in MiXCR, with one record for every CDR3 protein. The table includes 200,000 to 250,000 distinct CDR3 sequences, 95% detected once. The V and J ends lost 1 base and 3 bases respectively, with 11 bases between them. CDR3 length: 15 residues. In germline, CDR1 is SGDLS, CDR2 YYNGEE. The sequenced target, TCR beta, came from blood CD8+ and CD4+ T cells. FACS enriched CD8+ TEMRA cells, while bulk CD8+ and CD4+ were negatively isolated.

Sequencing was carried out using CD4+ T cells from PBMCs. The sequence was collected from a human donor with multiple sclerosis. The chain links TRBV9 to TRBJ2-1; weak D call: TRBD2 (6 bases). CDR3: CASSVSDGGYNEQFF. CDR3 in DNA: TGTGCCAGCAGCGTATCGGACGGGGGCTACAATGAGCAGTTCTTC.